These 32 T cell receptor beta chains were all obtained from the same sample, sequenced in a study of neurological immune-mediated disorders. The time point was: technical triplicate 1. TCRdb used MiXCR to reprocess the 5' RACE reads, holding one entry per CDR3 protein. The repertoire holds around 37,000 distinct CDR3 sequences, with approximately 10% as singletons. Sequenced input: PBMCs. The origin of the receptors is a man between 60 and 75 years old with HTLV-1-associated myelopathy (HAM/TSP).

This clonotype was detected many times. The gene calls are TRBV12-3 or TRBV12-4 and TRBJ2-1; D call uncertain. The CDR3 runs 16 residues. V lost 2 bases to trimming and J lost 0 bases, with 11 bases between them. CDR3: CASSLRGVGSYNEQFF. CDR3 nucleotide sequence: TGTGCCAGCAGTTTAAGAGGCGTCGGCTCCTACAATGAGCAGTTCTTC.

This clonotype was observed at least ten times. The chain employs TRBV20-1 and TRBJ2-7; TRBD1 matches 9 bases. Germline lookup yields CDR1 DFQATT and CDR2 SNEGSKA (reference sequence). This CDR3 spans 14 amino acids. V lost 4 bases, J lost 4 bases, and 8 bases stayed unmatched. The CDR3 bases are TGCAGTGCTATCGGTGGGACAGGGAATTACGAGCAGTACTTC. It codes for CSAIGGTGNYEQYF.

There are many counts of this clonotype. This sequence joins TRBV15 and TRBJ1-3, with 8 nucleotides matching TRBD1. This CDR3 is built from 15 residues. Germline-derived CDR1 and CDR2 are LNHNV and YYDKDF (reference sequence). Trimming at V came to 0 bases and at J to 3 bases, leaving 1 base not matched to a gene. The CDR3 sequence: CATSRDRGLGNTIYF. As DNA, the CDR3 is TGTGCCACCAGCAGAGACAGGGGGCTTGGAAACACCATATATTTT.

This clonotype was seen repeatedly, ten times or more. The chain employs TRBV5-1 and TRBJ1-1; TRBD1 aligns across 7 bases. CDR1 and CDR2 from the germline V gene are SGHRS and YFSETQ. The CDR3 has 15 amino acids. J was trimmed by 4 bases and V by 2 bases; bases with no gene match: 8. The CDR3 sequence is CASSLLTGVGTEAFF. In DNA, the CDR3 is TGCGCCAGCAGCTTATTAACAGGGGTAGGCACTGAAGCTTTCTTT.

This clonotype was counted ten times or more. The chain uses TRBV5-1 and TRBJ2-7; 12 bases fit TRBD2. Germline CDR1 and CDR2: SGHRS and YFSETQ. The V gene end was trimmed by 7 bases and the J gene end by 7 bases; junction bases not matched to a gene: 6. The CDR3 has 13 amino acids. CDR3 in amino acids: CASALTSGSEQYF. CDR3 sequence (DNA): TGCGCCAGCGCGCTGACTAGCGGGAGTGAGCAGTACTTC.

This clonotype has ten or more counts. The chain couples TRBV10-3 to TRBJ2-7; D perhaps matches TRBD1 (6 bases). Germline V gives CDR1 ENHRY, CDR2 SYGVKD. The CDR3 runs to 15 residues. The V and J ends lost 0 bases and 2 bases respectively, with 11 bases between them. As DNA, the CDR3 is TGTGCCATCAGTGAGTCTCCAGGGGCGGCCTACGAGCAGTACTTC. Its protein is CAISESPGAAYEQYF.

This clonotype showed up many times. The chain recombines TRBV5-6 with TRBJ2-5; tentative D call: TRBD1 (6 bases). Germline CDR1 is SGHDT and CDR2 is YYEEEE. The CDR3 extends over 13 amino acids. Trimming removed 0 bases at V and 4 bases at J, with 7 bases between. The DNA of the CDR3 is TGTGCCAGCAGCTTGGGGGGGCTAGAGACCCAGTACTTC. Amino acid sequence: CASSLGGLETQYF.

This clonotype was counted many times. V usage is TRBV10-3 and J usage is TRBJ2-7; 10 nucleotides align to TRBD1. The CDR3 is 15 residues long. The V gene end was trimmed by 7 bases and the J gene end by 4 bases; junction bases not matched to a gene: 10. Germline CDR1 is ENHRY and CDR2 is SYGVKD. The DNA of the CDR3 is TGTGCCATCAAACCCTCCGGGACAGGGGTATACGAGCAGTACTTC. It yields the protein CAIKPSGTGVYEQYF.

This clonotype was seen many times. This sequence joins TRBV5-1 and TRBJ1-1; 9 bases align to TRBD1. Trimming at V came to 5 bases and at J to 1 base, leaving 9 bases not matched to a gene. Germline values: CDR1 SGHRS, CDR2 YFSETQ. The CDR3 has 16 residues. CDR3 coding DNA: TGCGCCAGCAGTTTCACAGGGGGCCTCGGGAACACTGAAGCTTTCTTT. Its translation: CASSFTGGLGNTEAFF.

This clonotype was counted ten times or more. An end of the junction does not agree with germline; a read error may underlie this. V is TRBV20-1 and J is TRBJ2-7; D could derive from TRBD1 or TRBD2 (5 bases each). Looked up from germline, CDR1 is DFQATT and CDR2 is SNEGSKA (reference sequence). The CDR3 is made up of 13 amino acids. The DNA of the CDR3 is TGCAGTGCCACCCCGGACACCCCGGAGGAATTGGGATTC. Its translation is CSATPDTPEELGF.

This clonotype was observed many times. The CDR3 is CASIDPGLGSEQFF. CDR3 coding DNA: TGTGCCAGCATCGACCCGGGACTAGGTTCCGAGCAGTTCTTC. The chain uses TRBV5-5 and TRBJ2-1; 8 bases map to TRBD2. Germline V gene sequence: CDR1 SGHKS, CDR2 YYEKEE (reference sequence). CDR3 length equals 14 residues. Trimming cost V 6 bases and J 10 bases; bases outside gene matches: 12.

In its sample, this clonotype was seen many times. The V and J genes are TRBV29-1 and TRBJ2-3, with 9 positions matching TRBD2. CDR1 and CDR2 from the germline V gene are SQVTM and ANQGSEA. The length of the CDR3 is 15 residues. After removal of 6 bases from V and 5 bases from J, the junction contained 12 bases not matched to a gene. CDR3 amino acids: CSVEGAGGLRDTQYF. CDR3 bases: TGCAGCGTCGAGGGGGCGGGAGGGCTCAGAGATACGCAGTATTTT.

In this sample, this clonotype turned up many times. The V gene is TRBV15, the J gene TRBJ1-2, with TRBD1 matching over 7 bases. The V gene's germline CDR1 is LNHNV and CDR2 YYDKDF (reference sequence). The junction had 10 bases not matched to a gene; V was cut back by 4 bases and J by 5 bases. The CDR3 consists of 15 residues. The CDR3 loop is CATSTIGQVPYGYTF. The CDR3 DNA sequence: TGTGCCACCAGCACCATCGGACAGGTCCCATATGGCTACACCTTC.

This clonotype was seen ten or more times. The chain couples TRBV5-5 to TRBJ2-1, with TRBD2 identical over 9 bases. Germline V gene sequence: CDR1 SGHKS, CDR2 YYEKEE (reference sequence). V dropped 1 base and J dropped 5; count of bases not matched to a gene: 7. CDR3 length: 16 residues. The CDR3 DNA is TGTGCCAGCAGCTTGAGTCCAGCGGGAGGAAACAATGAGCAGTTCTTC. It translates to CASSLSPAGGNNEQFF.

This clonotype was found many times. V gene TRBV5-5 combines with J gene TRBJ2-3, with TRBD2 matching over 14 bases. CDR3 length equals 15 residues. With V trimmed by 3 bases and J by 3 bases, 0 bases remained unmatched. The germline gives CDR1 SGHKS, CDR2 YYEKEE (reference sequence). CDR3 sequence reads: CASSWTSGRTDTQYF. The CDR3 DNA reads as TGTGCCAGCAGCTGGACTAGCGGGAGGACAGATACGCAGTATTTT.

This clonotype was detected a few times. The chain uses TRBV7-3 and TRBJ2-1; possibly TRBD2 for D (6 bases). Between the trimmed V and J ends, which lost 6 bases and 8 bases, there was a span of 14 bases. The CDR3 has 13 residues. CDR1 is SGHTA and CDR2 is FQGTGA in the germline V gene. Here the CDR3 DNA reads TGTGCCAGCAGACAAAGCGGGTACGATGAGCAGTTCTTC. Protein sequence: CASRQSGYDEQFF.

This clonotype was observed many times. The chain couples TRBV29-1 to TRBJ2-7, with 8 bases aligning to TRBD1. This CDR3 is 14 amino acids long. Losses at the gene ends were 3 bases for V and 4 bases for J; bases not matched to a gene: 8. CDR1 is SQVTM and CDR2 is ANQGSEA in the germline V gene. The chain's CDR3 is CSVEVAGGWYEQYF. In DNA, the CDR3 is TGCAGCGTTGAGGTGGCAGGGGGCTGGTACGAGCAGTACTTC.

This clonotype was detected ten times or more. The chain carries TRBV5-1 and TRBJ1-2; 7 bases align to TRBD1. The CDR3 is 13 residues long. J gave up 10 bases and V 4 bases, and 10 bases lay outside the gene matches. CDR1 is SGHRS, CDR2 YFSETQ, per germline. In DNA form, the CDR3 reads TGCGCCAGCAGCCTAGGACAGGAGGGTCCCTACACCTTC. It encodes CASSLGQEGPYTF.

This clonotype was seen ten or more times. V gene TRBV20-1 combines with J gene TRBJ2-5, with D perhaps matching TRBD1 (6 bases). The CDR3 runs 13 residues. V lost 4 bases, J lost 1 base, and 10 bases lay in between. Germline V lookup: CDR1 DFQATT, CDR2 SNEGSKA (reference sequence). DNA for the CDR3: TGCAGTGCTATTATAGGGGGCCAAGAGACCCAGTACTTC. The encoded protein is CSAIIGGQETQYF.

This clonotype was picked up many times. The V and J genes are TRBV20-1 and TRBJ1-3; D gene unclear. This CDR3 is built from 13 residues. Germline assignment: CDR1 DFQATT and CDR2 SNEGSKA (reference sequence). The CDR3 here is CGSRPTGGNTIYF. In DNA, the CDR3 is TGCGGGTCACGGCCAACTGGGGGAAACACCATATATTTT.

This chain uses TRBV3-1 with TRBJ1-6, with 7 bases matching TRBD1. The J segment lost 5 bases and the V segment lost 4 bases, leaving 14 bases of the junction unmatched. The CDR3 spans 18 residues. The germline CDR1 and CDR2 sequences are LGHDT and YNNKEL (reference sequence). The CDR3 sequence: CASSRVSTGLRDNSPLHF. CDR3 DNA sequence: TGTGCCAGCAGCCGCGTTTCGACAGGGTTGAGGGATAATTCACCCCTCCACTTT.

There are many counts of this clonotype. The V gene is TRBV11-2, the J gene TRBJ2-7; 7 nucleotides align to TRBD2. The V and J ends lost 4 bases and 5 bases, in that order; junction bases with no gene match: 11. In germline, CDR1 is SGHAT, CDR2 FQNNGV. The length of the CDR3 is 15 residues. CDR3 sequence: CASSSPGTMRNEQYF. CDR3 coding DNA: TGTGCCAGCAGCTCCCCCGGGACTATGCGGAACGAGCAGTACTTC. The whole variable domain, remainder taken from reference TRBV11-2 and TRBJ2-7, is EAGVAQSPRYKIIEKRQSVAFWCNPISGHATLYWYQQILGQGPKLLIQFQNNGVVDDSQLPKDRFSAERLKGVDSTLKIQPAKLEDSAVYLCASSSPGTMRNEQYFGPGTRLTVT.

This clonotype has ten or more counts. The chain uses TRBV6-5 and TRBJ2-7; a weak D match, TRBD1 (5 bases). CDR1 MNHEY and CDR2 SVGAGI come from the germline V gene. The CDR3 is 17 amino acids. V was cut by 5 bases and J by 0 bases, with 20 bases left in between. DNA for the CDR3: TGTGCCAGCAGTAACCTCCTCGGACGGACACACTCCTACGAGCAGTACTTC. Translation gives CASSNLLGRTHSYEQYF.

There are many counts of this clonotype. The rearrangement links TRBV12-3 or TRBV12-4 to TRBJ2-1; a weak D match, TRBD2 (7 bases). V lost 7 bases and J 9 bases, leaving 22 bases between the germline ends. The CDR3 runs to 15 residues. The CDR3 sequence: CASNFRGGGGGEQFF. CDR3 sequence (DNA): TGTGCCAGCAATTTCAGGGGAGGGGGAGGGGGTGAGCAGTTCTTC.

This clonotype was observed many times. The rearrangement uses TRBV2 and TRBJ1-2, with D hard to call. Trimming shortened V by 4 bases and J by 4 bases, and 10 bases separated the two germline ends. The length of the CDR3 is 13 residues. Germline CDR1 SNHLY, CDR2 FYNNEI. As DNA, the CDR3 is TGTGCCAGCAGTGTAATTAGTTCCTATGGCTACACCTTC. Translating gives CASSVISSYGYTF.

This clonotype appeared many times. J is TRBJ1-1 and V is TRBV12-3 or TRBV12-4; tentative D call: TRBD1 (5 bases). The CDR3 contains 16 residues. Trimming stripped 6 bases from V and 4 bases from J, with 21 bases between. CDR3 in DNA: TGTGCCAGCAGCCCTTCGCCGACAGCTTTTGGCACTGAAGCTTTCTTT. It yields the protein CASSPSPTAFGTEAFF.

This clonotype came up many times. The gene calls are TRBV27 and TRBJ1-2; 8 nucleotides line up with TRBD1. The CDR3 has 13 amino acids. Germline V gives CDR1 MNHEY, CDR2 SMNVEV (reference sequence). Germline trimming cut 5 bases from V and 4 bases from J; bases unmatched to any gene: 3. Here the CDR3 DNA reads TGTGCCAGCAGTCGGACAGGGCGCTATGGCTACACCTTC. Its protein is CASSRTGRYGYTF.

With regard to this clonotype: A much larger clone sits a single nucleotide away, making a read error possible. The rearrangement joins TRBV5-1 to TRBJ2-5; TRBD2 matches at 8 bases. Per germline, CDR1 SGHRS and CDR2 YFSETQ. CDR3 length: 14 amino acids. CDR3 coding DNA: TGCGCCAGCAGCGCGGGGGGCTTCGGCGAGATCCAGTACTTC. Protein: CASSAGGFGEIQYF.

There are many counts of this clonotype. CDR3 DNA sequence: TGTGCCAGCAGCCAAGGAGTGCGCACTGAAGCTTTCTTT. As protein: CASSQGVRTEAFF. J is TRBJ1-1 and V is TRBV4-2; D is undetermined. The CDR3 has 13 residues. Germline V CDR1 and CDR2: LGHNA, YNFKEQ. V lost 1 base and J 4 bases, leaving 7 bases between the germline ends.

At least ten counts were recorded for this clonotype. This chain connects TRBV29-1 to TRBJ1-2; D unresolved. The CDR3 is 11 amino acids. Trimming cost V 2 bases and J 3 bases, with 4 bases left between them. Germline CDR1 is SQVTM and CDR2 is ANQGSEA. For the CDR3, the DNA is TGCAGCGTTGAAATCGACTATGGCTACACCTTC. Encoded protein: CSVEIDYGYTF.

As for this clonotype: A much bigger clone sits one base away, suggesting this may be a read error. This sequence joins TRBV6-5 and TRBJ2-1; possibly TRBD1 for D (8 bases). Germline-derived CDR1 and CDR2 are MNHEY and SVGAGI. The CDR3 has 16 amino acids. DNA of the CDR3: TGTTCCAGCTCAGGGGGCGGGAGTGCTTCTCTCAATGAGCAGTTCTTC. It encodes CSSSGGGSASLNEQFF.

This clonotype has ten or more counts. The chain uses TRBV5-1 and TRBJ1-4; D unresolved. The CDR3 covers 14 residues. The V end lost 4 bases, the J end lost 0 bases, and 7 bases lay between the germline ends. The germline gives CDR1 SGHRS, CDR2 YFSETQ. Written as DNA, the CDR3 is TGCGCCAGCAGCCCACTTGCAACTAATGAAAAACTGTTTTTT. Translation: CASSPLATNEKLFF.